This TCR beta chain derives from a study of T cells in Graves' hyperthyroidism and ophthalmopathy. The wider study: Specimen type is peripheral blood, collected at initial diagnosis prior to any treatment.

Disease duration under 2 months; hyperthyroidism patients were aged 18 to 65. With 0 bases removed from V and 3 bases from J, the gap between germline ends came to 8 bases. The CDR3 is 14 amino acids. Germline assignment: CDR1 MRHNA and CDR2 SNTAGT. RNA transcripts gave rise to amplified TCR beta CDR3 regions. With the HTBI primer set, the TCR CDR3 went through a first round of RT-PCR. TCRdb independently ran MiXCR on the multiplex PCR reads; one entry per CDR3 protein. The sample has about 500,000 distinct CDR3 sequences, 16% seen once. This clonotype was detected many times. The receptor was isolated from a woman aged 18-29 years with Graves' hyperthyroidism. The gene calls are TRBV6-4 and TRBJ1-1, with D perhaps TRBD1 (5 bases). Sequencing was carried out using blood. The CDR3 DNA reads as TGTGCCAGCAGTGACTCAGGGGAGGACACTGAAGCTTTCTTT. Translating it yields CASSDSGEDTEAFF.